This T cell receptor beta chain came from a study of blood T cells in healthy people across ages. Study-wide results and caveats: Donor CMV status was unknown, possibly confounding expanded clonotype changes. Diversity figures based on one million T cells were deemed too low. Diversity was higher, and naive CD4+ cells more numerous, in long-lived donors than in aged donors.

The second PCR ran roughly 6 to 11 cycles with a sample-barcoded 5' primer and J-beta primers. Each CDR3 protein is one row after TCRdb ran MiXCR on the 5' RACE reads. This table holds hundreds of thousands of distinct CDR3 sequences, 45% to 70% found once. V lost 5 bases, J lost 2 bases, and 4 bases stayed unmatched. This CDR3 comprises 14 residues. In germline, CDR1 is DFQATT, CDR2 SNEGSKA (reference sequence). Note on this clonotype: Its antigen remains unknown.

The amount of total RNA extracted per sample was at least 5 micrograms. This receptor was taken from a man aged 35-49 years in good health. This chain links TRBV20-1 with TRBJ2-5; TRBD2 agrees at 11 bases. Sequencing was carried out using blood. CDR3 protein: CSAVGTSGQETQYF. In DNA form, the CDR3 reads TGCAGTGCTGTGGGGACTAGCGGACAAGAGACCCAGTACTTC.